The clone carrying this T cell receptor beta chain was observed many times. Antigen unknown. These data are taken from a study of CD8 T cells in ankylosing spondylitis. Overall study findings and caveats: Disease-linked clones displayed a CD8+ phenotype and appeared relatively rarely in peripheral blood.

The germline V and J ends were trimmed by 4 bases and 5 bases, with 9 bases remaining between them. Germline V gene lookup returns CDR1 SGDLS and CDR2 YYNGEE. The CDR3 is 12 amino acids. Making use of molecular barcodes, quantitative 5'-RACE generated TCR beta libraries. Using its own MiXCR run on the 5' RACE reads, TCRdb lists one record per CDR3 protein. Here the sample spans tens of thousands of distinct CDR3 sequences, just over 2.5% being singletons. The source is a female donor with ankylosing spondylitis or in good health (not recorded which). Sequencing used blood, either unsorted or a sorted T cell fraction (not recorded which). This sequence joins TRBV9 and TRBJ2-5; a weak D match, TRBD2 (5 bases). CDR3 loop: CASSTSGETQYF. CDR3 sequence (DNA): TGTGCCAGCAGCACCTCGGGGGAGACCCAGTACTTC.